This TCR beta chain came from a study of blood T cell repertoires in COVID-19. Study-wide background: The United States, Italy and Spain supplied acute and convalescent COVID-19 samples. PBMCs, B-cell-depleted T cells, or T cells were the source of the cDNA or gDNA that made up the material.

Sequenced by immunoSEQ multiplex PCR; TCRdb stores in-frame clones only, minus some. Counted here are about 86,000 clones, almost 85% occurring once; the ten biggest clones make up 1% to 1.5%. This CDR3 contains 12 residues. V was shortened by 6 bases and J by 4 bases, with 9 bases between the two germline ends. Germline V lookup: CDR1 MNHEY, CDR2 SVGAGI. This TCR derives from a woman older than 75 with acute or convalescent COVID-19. The sequenced material came from peripheral blood. This rearrangement joins TRBV6-5 to TRBJ2-5, with D possibly TRBD2 on 6 matching bases. This chain's CDR3 is CASSGGLETQYF. The DNA for the CDR3 is TGTGCCAGCAGCGGGGGATTAGAGACCCAGTACTTC.